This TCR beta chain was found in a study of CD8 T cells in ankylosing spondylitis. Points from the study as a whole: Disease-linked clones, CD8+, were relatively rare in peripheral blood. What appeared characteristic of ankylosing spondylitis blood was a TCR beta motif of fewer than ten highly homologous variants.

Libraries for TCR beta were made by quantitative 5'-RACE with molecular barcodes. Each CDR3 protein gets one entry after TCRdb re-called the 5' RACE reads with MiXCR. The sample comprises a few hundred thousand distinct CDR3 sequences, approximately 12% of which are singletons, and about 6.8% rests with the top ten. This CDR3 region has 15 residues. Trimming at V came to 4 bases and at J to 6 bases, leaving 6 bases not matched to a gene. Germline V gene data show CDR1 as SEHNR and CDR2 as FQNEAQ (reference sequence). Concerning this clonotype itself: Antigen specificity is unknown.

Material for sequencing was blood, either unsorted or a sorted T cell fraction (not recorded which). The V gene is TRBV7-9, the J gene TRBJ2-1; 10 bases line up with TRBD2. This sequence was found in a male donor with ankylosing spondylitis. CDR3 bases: TGTGCCAGCAGCTCGCTAGCGGGAGTACGCAATGAGCAGTTCTTC. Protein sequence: CASSSLAGVRNEQFF.